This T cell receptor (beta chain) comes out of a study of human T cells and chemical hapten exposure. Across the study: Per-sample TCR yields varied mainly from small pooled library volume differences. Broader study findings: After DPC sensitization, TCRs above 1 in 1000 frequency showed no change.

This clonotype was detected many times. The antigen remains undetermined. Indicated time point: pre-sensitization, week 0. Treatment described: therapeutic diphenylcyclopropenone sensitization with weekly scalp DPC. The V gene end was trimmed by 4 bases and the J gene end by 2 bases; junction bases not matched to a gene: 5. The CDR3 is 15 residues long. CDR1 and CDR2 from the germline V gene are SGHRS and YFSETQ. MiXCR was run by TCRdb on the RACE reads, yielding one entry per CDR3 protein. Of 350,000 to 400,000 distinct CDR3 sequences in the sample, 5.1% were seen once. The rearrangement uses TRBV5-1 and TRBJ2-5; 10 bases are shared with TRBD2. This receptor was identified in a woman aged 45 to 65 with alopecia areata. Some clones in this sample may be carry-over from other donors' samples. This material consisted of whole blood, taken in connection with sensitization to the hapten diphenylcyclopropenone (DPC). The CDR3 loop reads CASSPGTSEQETQYF. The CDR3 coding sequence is TGCGCCAGCAGCCCGGGGACTAGCGAACAAGAGACCCAGTACTTC.